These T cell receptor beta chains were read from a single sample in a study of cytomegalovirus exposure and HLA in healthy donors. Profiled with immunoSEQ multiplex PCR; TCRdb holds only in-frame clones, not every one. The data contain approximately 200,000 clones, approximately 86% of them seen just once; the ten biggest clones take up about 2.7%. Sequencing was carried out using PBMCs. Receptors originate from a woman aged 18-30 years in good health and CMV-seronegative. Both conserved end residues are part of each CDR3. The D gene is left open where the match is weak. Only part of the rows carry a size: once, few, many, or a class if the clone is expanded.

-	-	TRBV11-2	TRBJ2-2	CASSFPSGELFF	TGTGCCAGCAGCTTTCCTTCTGGGGAGCTGTTTTTT
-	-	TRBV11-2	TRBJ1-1	CASSLQGLGTEAFF	TGTGCCAGCAGCTTACAGGGGCTGGGCACTGAAGCTTTCTTT
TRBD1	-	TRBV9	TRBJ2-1	CASGHGTGYNEQFF	TGTGCCAGCGGCCACGGGACAGGTTACAATGAGCAGTTCTTC
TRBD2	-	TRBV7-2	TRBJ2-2	CASSLRLAANTGELFF	TGTGCCAGCAGCCTGCGACTAGCGGCGAACACCGGGGAGCTGTTTTTT
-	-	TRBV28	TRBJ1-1	CASSSGGIEAFF	TGTGCCAGCAGTTCGGGAGGGATTGAAGCTTTCTTT
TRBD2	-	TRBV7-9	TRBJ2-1	CASRPLTSGPGEQFF	TGTGCCAGCAGACCGCTAACTAGCGGGCCGGGCGAGCAGTTCTTC
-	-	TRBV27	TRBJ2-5	CASSFIGGETQYF	TGTGCCAGCAGTTTCATAGGAGGGGAGACCCAGTACTTC
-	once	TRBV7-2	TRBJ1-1	CASSHSQENTEAFF	TGTGCCAGCAGCCACTCTCAGGAGAACACTGAAGCTTTCTTT
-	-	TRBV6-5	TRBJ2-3	CASSYSNTDTQYF	TGTGCCAGCAGTTACTCCAATACAGATACGCAGTATTTT
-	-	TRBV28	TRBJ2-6	CASSLQGGSVLTF	TGTGCCAGCAGCTTACAGGGAGGTTCCGTCCTGACTTTC
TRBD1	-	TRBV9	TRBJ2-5	CASSGTGGLETQYF	TGTGCCAGCAGCGGGACAGGGGGCCTAGAGACCCAGTACTTC
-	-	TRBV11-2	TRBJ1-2	CASSPGSTRYGYTF	TGTGCCAGCAGTCCCGGGAGTACGCGCTATGGCTACACCTTC
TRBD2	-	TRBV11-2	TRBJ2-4	CASSLDELAAGENIQYF	TGTGCCAGCAGCTTAGATGAGCTAGCGGCCGGGGAGAACATTCAGTACTTC
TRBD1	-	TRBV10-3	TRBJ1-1	CAIRNRGSENTEAFF	TGTGCCATCAGGAACAGGGGGAGCGAGAACACTGAAGCTTTCTTT
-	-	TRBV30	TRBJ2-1	CAWGGRSRFF	TGTGCCTGGGGCGGGCGGTCTCGGTTCTTC
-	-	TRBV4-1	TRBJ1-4	CASSQGNRARNEKLFF	TGCGCCAGCAGCCAGGGTAACAGGGCCCGAAATGAAAAACTGTTTTTT
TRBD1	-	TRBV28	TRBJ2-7	CASRTGDSYEQYF	TGTGCCAGTAGGACAGGCGACTCCTACGAGCAGTACTTC
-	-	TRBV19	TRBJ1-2	CASSINGRRGYTF	TGTGCCAGTAGTATTAATGGGAGGAGAGGCTACACCTTC
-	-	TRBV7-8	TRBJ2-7	CASSLELSYEQYF	TGTGCCAGCAGCTTAGAGTTGAGCTACGAGCAGTACTTC
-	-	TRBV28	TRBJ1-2	CASRSGYGYTF	TGTGCCAGCAGATCGGGCTATGGCTACACCTTC
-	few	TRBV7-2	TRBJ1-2	CASSHRQASIYGYTF	TGTGCCAGCAGCCATCGACAGGCAAGCATCTATGGCTACACCTTC
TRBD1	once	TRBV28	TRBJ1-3	CASIEGARGNTIYF	TGTGCCAGCATTGAGGGGGCTCGCGGAAACACCATATATTTT
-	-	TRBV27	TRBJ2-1	CASIGHLNNEQFF	TGTGCCAGCATCGGACATTTGAACAATGAGCAGTTCTTC
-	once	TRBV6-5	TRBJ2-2	CASSYHRAPTGELFF	TGTGCCAGCAGTTACCACAGGGCGCCCACCGGGGAGCTGTTTTTT
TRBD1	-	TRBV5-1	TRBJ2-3	CASIPGQGAPDTQYF	TGCGCCAGCATTCCGGGACAGGGGGCCCCGGATACGCAGTATTTT
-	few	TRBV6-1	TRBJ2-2	CASNDSGFTGELFF	TGTGCCAGCAATGATTCAGGGTTCACCGGGGAGCTGTTTTTT
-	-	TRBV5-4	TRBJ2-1	CASSFYSRYYNEQFF	TGTGCCAGCAGCTTTTATAGCAGATATTACAATGAGCAGTTCTTC
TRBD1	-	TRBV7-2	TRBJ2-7	CASSLIGGDRLNEQYF	TGTGCCAGCAGCTTAATTGGTGGGGACAGACTTAACGAGCAGTACTTC
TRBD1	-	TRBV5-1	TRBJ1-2	CASSNGQGAYGYTF	TGCGCCAGCAGCAACGGACAGGGGGCATATGGCTACACCTTC
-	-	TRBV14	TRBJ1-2	CASSQGFRDGYTF	TGTGCCAGCAGCCAAGGGTTTCGAGATGGCTACACCTTC
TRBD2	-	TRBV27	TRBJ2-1	CASSFMTGKGLAGIGGQFF	TGTGCCAGCAGTTTTATGACAGGGAAGGGACTAGCGGGAATTGGTGGGCAGTTCTTC
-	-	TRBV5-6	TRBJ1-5	CASSLPGDQPQHF	TGTGCCAGCAGCTTACCGGGGGATCAGCCCCAGCATTTT
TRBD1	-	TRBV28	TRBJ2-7	CASSQLGATGDFGQYF	TGTGCCAGCAGTCAACTCGGGGCGACAGGGGACTTTGGGCAGTACTTC
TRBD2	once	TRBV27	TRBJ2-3	CASSTRRLAGRHPRLTDTQYF	TGTGCCAGCAGTACGCGAAGACTAGCGGGAAGGCACCCAAGACTCACAGATACGCAGTATTTT
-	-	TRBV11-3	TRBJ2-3	CASSLRRGADTQYF	TGTGCCAGCAGCCTTAGACGGGGGGCGGATACGCAGTATTTT
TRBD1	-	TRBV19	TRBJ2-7	CASRPRDRDLHEQYF	TGTGCCAGTAGGCCCCGGGACAGGGATCTCCACGAGCAGTACTTC
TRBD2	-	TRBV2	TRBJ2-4	CASSERLAGVNNAKNIQYF	TGTGCCAGCAGTGAAAGACTAGCGGGAGTCAATAATGCCAAAAACATTCAGTACTTC
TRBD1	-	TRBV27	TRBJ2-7	CASSYQGAWGEQYF	TGTGCCAGCAGTTACCAGGGGGCTTGGGGCGAGCAGTACTTC
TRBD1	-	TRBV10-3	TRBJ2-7	CAISESGTGVYEQYF	TGTGCCATCAGTGAGTCCGGGACAGGGGTCTACGAGCAGTACTTC
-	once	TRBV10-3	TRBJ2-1	CAISRGLQSSYNEQFF	TGTGCCATCAGTCGGGGACTCCAGAGCTCCTACAATGAGCAGTTCTTC
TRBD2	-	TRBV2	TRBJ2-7	CASSQLAGGPEQYF	TGTGCCAGCAGTCAACTAGCGGGAGGCCCCGAGCAGTACTTC
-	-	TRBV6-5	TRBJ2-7	CASSLASSYEQYF	TGTGCCAGCAGTCTAGCGTCCTCCTACGAGCAGTACTTC
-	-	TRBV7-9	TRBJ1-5	CASSLGNRGNQPQHF	TGTGCCAGCAGCTTAGGGAACAGGGGCAATCAGCCCCAGCATTTT
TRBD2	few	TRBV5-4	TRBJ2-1	CASSLGLAGDNEQFF	TGTGCCAGCAGCTTGGGACTAGCGGGAGACAATGAGCAGTTCTTC
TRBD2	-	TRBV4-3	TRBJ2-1	CASSQDKAGGIGEQFF	TGCGCCAGCAGCCAAGACAAAGCGGGAGGGATCGGTGAGCAGTTCTTC
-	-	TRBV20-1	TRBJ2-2	CSVTGPGELFF	TGCAGTGTAACAGGCCCCGGGGAGCTGTTTTTT
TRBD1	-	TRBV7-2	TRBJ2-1	CAIRDRAANEQFF	TGTGCCATCCGGGACAGGGCTGCCAATGAGCAGTTCTTC
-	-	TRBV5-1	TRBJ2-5	CASSWGDLGETQYF	TGCGCCAGCAGCTGGGGGGACCTTGGGGAGACCCAGTACTTC
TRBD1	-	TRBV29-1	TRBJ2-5	CSGMTGVETQYF	TGCAGCGGTATGACAGGGGTTGAGACCCAGTACTTC
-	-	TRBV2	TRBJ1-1	CASREAPGVSEAFF	TGTGCCAGCAGGGAAGCCCCAGGGGTCTCTGAAGCTTTCTTT
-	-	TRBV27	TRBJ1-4	CASRGSNEKLFF	TGTGCCAGCCGTGGCAGTAATGAAAAACTGTTTTTT
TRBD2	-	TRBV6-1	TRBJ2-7	CASSKTSGSPYEQYF	TGTGCCAGCAGTAAAACTAGCGGGAGTCCTTACGAGCAGTACTTC
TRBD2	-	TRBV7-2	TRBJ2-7	CASSSSGGSYEQYF	TGTGCCAGCAGCTCTAGCGGGGGCTCCTACGAGCAGTACTTC